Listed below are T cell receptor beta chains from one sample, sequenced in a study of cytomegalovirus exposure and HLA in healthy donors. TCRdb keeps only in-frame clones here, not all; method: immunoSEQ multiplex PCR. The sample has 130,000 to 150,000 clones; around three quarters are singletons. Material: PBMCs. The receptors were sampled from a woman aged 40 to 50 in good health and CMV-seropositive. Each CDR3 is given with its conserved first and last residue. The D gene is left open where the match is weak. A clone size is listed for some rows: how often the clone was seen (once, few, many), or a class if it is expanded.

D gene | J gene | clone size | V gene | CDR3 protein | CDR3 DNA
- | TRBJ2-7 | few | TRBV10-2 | CASSPRTDEQYF | TGCGCCAGCAGCCCTAGGACAGACGAGCAGTACTTC
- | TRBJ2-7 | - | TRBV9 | CASSDPRSYEQYF | TGTGCCAGCAGCGACCCGCGTTCCTACGAGCAGTACTTC
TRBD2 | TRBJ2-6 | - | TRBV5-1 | CASSLVAGDAGANVLTF | TGCGCCAGCAGCTTGGTAGCGGGGGACGCTGGGGCCAACGTCCTGACTTTC
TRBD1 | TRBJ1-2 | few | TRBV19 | CASYRGPHGYTF | TGTGCCAGTTACAGGGGGCCCCATGGCTACACCTTC
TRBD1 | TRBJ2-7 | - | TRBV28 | CASSWGQGGRQYF | TGTGCCAGCAGCTGGGGACAGGGAGGAAGGCAGTACTTC
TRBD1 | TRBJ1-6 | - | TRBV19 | CASKGTAGDNSPLHF | TGTGCCAGTAAGGGGACAGCCGGTGATAATTCACCCCTCCACTTT
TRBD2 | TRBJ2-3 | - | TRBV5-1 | CASSGNSGDLTDTQYF | TGCGCCAGCAGCGGAAATAGCGGGGACCTCACAGATACGCAGTATTTT
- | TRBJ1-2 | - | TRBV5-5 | CASSLTQKVNYGYTF | TGTGCCAGCAGCTTGACACAAAAAGTTAACTATGGCTACACCTTC
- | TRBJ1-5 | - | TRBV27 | CASSLTGGRNQPQHF | TGTGCCAGCAGTTTAACGGGGGGTCGGAATCAGCCCCAGCATTTT
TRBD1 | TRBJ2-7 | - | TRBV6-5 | CASSWDSRGEQYF | TGTGCCAGCAGTTGGGACAGCCGAGGGGAGCAGTACTTC
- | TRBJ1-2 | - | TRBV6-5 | CASRAGETYGYTF | TGTGCCAGCAGGGCCGGGGAGACCTATGGCTACACCTTC
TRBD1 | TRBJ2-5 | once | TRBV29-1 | CSVVRGTGDETQYF | TGCAGCGTTGTACGCGGGACAGGGGATGAGACCCAGTACTTC
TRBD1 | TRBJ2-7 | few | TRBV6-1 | CASPRQGAPYEQYF | TGTGCCAGCCCGAGACAGGGGGCTCCCTACGAGCAGTACTTC
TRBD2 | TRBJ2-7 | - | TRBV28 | CASSAAGTSFAEQYF | TGTGCCAGCAGTGCTGCCGGGACTAGTTTTGCCGAGCAGTACTTC
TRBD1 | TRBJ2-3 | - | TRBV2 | CASSGTGSSTDTQYF | TGTGCCAGCAGTGGGACAGGGTCAAGCACAGATACGCAGTATTTT
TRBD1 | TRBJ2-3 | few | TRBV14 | CASSQYRGTDTQYF | TGTGCCAGCAGCCAGTACAGGGGAACAGATACGCAGTATTTT
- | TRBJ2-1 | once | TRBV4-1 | CASSQNPGTFAPSNNEQFF | TGCGCCAGCAGCCAAAACCCTGGGACTTTCGCCCCTTCTAACAATGAGCAGTTCTTC
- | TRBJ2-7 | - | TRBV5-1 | CASTPVAASYEQYF | TGCGCCAGCACCCCCGTAGCGGCCAGCTACGAGCAGTACTTC
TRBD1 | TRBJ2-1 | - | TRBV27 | CASSFVGGAFNEQFF | TGTGCCAGCAGTTTCGTAGGGGGCGCTTTCAATGAGCAGTTCTTC
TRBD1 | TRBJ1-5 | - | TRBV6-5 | CASRTGVQPQHF | TGTGCCAGCAGGACAGGGGTTCAGCCCCAGCATTTT
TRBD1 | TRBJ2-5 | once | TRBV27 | CASRTGGDETQYF | TGTGCCAGCAGAACAGGGGGCGATGAGACCCAGTACTTC
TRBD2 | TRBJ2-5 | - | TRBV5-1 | CASSLGLAGGISQTQYF | TGCGCCAGCAGCCTAGGACTAGCGGGGGGAATTAGCCAGACCCAGTACTTC
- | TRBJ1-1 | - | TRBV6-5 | CASSDTTGTEAFF | TGTGCCAGCAGTGATACCACAGGGACTGAAGCTTTCTTT
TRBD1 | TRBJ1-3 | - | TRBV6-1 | CASSRTGENGNTIYF | TGTGCCAGCAGTAGGACAGGGGAAAATGGAAACACCATATATTTT
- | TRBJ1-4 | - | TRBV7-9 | CASSLQDRYNEKLFF | TGTGCCAGCAGCTTACAAGACAGGTATAATGAAAAACTGTTTTTT
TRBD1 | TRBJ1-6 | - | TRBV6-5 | CASSSGQGSPLHF | TGTGCCAGCAGTTCCGGACAGGGGTCACCCCTCCACTTT
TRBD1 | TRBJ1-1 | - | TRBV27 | CASSPRTGGEAFF | TGTGCCAGCAGTCCCCGGACAGGGGGGGAAGCTTTCTTT
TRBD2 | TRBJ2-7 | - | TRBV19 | CASAPGGSSYEQYF | TGTGCCAGCGCCCCGGGGGGAAGCTCCTACGAGCAGTACTTC
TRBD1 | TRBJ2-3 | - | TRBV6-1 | CASSELAGGQTDTQYF | TGTGCCAGCAGTGAACTCGCAGGGGGCCAAACAGATACGCAGTATTTT
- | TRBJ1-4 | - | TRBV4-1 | CASSQEAPTSSTNEKLFF | TGCGCCAGCAGCCAAGAGGCTCCAACAAGTTCAACTAATGAAAAACTGTTTTTT
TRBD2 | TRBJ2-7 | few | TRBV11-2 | CASSLGGLLAGEIEQYF | TGTGCCAGCAGCTTAGGGGGCCTGCTAGCGGGGGAAATCGAGCAGTACTTC
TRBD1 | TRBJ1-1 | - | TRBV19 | CASSIGNYRGPMNTEAFF | TGTGCCAGTAGTATTGGGAATTACAGGGGGCCGATGAACACTGAAGCTTTCTTT
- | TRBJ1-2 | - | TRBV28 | CASRGQDRNNYGYTF | TGTGCCAGCAGGGGGCAGGACAGAAATAACTATGGCTACACCTTC
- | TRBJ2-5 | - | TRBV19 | CASSEQGGGTQYF | TGTGCCAGTAGTGAGCAGGGGGGAGGGACCCAGTACTTC
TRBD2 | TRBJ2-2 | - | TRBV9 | CASSVDGLAGPTGELFF | TGTGCCAGCAGCGTAGATGGACTAGCGGGGCCTACCGGGGAGCTGTTTTTT
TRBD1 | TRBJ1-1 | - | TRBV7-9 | CASSLWGRGLTKNTEAFF | TGTGCCAGCAGCTTATGGGGCAGGGGGCTAACCAAGAACACTGAAGCTTTCTTT
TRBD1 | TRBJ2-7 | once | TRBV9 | CASSAQGQGYEQYF | TGTGCCAGCAGCGCCCAGGGACAGGGCTACGAGCAGTACTTC
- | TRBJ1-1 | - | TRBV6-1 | CASRALNTEAFF | TGTGCCAGCAGAGCTTTGAACACTGAAGCTTTCTTT
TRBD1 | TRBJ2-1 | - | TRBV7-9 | CSSSRNPGQGINEQFF | TGTTCCAGCAGCCGAAACCCGGGACAGGGGATCAATGAGCAGTTCTTC
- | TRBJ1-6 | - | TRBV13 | CASSLIDSSYNSPLHF | TGTGCCAGCAGCTTGATAGACAGCTCCTATAATTCACCCCTCCACTTT
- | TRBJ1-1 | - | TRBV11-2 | CASSFGTLNTEAFF | TGTGCCAGCAGCTTCGGGACACTGAACACTGAAGCTTTCTTT
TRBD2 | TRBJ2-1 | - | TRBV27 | CASSLSPLAGGTYNEQFF | TGTGCCAGCAGTTTATCCCCCCTAGCGGGGGGAACCTACAATGAGCAGTTCTTC
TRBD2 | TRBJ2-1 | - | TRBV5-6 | CASSWSGLAGLNNEQFF | TGTGCCAGCAGCTGGTCGGGGCTAGCGGGACTAAACAATGAGCAGTTCTTC
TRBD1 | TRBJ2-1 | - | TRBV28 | CASSSGQGPNEQFF | TGTGCCAGCAGTTCGGGACAGGGCCCCAATGAGCAGTTCTTC
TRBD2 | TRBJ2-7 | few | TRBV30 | CAWSVPAGGVFYEQYF | TGTGCCTGGAGTGTTCCAGCGGGGGGTGTATTCTACGAGCAGTACTTC
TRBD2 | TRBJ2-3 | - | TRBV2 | CASRRPSGGTDTQYF | TGTGCCAGCAGACGCCCCAGCGGGGGCACAGATACGCAGTATTTT
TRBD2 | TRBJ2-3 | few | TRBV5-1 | CASSFVAGGLTADTQYF | TGCGCCAGCAGCTTCGTGGCGGGGGGTTTAACGGCAGATACGCAGTATTTT
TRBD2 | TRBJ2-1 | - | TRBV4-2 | CASSQDPSGLAGGSYNEQFF | TGTGCCAGCAGCCAAGATCCCTCCGGGCTAGCGGGGGGCTCCTACAATGAGCAGTTCTTC
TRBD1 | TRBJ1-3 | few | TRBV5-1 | CASSERQGASGNTIYF | TGCGCCAGCAGCGAAAGACAGGGGGCCTCTGGAAACACCATATATTTT
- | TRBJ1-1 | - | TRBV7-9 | CASRESGTTAFF | TGTGCCAGCAGGGAATCCGGGACAACTGCTTTCTTT
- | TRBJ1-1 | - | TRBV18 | CASSRQGENTEAFF | TGTGCCAGCTCACGGCAGGGCGAGAACACTGAAGCTTTCTTT
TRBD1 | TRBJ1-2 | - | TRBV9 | CASSAQGQAYGYTF | TGTGCCAGCAGCGCCCAGGGACAGGCATACGGCTACACCTTC
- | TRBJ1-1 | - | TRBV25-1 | CASREGLNTEAFF | TGTGCCAGCAGGGAGGGGTTGAACACTGAAGCTTTCTTT
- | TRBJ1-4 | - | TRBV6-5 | CASSYSWQDSNEKLFF | TGTGCCAGCAGTTACTCGTGGCAGGACTCAAATGAAAAACTGTTTTTT